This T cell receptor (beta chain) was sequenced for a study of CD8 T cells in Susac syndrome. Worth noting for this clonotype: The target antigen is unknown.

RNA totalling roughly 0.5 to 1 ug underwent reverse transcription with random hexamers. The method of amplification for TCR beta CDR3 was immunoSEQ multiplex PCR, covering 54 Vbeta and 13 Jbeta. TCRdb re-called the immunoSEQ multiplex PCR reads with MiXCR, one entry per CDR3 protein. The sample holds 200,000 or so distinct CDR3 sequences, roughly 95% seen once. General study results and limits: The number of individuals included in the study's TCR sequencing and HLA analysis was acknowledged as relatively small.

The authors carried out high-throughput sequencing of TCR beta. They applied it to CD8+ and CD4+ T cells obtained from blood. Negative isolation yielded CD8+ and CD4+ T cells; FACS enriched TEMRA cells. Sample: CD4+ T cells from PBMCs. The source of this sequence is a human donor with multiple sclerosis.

The CDR3 region has the DNA TGTGCCAGCAGCTTAGCGGGATCGGGGAATGAGCAGTTCTTC. Its protein is CASSLAGSGNEQFF. The chain joins TRBV7-3 to TRBJ2-1; D may be TRBD2 (6 bases). Trimming removed 2 bases from V and 7 bases from J, with 12 bases in between. Germline V lookup: CDR1 SGHTA, CDR2 FQGTGA. The CDR3 loop spans 14 amino acids.